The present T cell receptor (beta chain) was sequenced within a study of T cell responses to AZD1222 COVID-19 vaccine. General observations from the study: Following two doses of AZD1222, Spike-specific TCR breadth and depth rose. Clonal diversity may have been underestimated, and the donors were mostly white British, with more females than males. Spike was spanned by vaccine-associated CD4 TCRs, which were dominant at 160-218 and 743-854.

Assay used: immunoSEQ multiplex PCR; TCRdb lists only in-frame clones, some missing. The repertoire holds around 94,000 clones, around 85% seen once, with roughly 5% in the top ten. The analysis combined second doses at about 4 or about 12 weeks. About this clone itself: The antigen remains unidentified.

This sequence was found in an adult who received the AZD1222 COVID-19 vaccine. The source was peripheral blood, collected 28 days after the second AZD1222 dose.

Here the CDR3 DNA reads TGTGCCAGCAGCTCCCCAGAGGCCGGGAGTGGCTACACCTTC. Translation: CASSSPEAGSGYTF. The chain employs TRBV7-8 and TRBJ1-2; D gene ambiguous. The CDR3 runs to 14 residues. The germline V gene has CDR1 SGHVS and CDR2 FQNEAQ. The ends were cut back, 4 bases at V and 7 bases at J, with 16 bases in the middle.